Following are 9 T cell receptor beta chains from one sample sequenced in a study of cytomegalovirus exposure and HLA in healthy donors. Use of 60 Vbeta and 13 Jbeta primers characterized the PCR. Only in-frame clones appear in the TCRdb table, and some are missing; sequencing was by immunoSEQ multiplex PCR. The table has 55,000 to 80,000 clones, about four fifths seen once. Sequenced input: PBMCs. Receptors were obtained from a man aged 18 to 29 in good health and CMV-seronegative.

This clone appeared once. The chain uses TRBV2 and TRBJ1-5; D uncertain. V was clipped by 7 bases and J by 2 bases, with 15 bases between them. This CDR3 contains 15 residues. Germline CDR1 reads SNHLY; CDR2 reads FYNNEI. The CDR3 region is CASKRPGGGNQPQHF. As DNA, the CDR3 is TGTGCCAGCAAAAGACCAGGAGGAGGCAATCAGCCCCAGCATTTT.

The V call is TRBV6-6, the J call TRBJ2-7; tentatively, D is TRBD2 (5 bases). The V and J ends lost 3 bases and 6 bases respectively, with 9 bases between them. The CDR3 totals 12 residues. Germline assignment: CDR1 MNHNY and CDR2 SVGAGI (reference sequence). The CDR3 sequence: CASSYIASEQYF. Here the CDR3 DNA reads TGTGCCAGCAGTTATATAGCGAGCGAGCAGTACTTC.

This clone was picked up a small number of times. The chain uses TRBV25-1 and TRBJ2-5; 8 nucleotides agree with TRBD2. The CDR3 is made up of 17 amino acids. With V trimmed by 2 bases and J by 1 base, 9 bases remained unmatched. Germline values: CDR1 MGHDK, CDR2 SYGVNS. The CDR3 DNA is TGTGCCAGCAGTGAACCAAAAAGCGGGGGCGTCCAAGAGACCCAGTACTTC. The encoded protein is CASSEPKSGGVQETQYF.

The CDR3 DNA sequence: TGCAGCGTAGGACAGGGGGCTTACTACGAGCAGTACTTC. It encodes CSVGQGAYYEQYF. The chain has TRBV29-1 and TRBJ2-7; 11 positions match TRBD1. The CDR3 totals 13 residues. Looked up from germline, CDR1 is SQVTM and CDR2 is ANQGSEA. V was pared by 6 bases and J by 3 bases, with 4 bases of the junction left unmatched.

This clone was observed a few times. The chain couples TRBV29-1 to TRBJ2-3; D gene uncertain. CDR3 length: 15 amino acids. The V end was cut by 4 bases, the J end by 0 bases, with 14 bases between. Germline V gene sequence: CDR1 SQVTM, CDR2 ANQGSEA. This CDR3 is CSVVGPARSTDTQYF. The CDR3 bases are TGCAGCGTTGTAGGCCCAGCGAGGAGCACAGATACGCAGTATTTT.

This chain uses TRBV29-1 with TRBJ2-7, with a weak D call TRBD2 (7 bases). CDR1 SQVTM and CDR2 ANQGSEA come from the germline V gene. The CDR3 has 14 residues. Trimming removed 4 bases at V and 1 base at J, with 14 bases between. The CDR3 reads CSVGGGGLSYEQYF. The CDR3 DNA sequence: TGCAGCGTTGGAGGGGGGGGGCTTTCCTACGAGCAGTACTTC.

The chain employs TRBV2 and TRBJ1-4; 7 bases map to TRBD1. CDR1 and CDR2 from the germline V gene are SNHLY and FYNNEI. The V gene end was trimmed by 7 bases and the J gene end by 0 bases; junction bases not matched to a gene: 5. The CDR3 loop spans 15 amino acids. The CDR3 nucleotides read TGTGCCAGCACCGCAACAGGGGCAACTAATGAAAAACTGTTTTTT. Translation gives CASTATGATNEKLFF. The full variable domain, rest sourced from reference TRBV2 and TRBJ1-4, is EPEVTQTPSHQVTQMGQEVILRCVPISNHLYFYWYRQILGQKVEFLVSFYNNEISEKSEIFDDQFSVERPDGSNFTLKIRSTKLEDSAMYFCASTATGATNEKLFFGSGTQLSVL.

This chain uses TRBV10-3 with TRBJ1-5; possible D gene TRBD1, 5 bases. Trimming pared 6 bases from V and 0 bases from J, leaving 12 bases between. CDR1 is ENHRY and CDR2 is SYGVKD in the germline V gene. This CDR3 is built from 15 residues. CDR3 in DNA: TGTGCCATCAGAGAACAGGAGAATAGCAATCAGCCCCAGCATTTT. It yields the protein CAIREQENSNQPQHF.

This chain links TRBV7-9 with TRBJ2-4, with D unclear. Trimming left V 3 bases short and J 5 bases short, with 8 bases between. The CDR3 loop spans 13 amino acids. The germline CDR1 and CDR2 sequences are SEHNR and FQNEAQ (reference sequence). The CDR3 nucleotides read TGTGCCAGCAGCTTGACCCTAGAAAACATTCAGTACTTC. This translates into CASSLTLENIQYF.